Given below is one TCR beta chain in context. Its specificity is unknown. These data belong to a study of monozygotic twins with inflammatory bowel disease. Study findings and constraints: With inverse Simpson as the measure, TCRbeta diversity was lower in IBD patients than in healthy co-twins. Especially with disease activity, IBD patients shared fewer clonotypes with others than healthy twins did.

Each UMI harboured a 6-nucleotide sample barcode and was appended via template switching. Using the 5' RACE reads, TCRdb records one entry per CDR3 protein without DNA. In all, the sample yields about 450,000 distinct CDR3 sequences. Germline-derived CDR1 and CDR2 are SGHTA and FQGNSA. The CDR3 sequence is 15 residues long. Sequencing input: blood. The receptor was isolated from a human donor with ulcerative colitis or Crohn's disease, or a healthy co-twin of an affected twin (not recorded which). V gene TRBV7-2 combines with J gene TRBJ2-7; the TCRdb D gene call, TRBD2, has no DNA to confirm it. The CDR3 loop is CASSLTSGSYYEQYF.